These T cell receptor beta chains were read from a single sample in a study of T cell changes during pregnancy in multiple sclerosis. Measured with immunoSEQ multiplex PCR; TCRdb has only the in-frame clones, and not every one. This sample has under 30,000 clones, with 75% to 90% found just once. Sequenced material: CD8+ T cells from peripheral blood mononuclear cells, taken after pregnancy. Every receptor here comes from a female donor with multiple sclerosis, enrolled in a pregnancy study. The CDR3 runs from the conserved cysteine through the conserved F or W. The D gene is left open where the match is weak. Clone size is shown for a subset of rows, as once, few, many or a class of expanded clone.

size,J,V,D,DNA,CDR3
.,TRBJ2-3,TRBV18,TRBD2,TGTGCCAGCTCACCACCCGGACTAGCGGCAACCACAGATACGCAGTATTTT,CASSPPGLAATTDTQYF
.,TRBJ2-6,TRBV2,.,TGTGCCAGCAGAAGGGGGTCTCCACCACAAAAATCTGGGGCCAACGTCCTGACTTTC,CASRRGSPPQKSGANVLTF
once,TRBJ2-4,TRBV18,TRBD2,TGTGCCAGCTCACCAGGGACTAGCGGGATATCCGACTGGAACATTCAGTACTTC,CASSPGTSGISDWNIQYF
.,TRBJ1-1,TRBV7-2,.,TGTGCCAGCAGCTTAAATCCAGGGCGCACTGAAGCTTTCTTT,CASSLNPGRTEAFF
.,TRBJ2-2,TRBV7-9,TRBD2,TGTGCCAGCAGCTTCGGGCAACGTGGCGGGACTAGGGGCACCGGGGAGCTGTTTTTT,CASSFGQRGGTRGTGELFF
.,TRBJ2-1,TRBV4-2,.,TGTGCCAGCAGCCAAGATTACAGCGGTGAGCAGTTCTTC,CASSQDYSGEQFF
.,TRBJ2-7,TRBV29-1,TRBD1,TGCAGCGTTGAAGGGGACAGGGGGAACGAGCAGTACTTC,CSVEGDRGNEQYF
.,TRBJ2-4,TRBV4-3,TRBD2,TGCGCCAGCAGCCAAGAAGAAGGGAGCGGGAGTAACATTCAGTACTTC,CASSQEEGSGSNIQYF
.,TRBJ2-3,TRBV7-9,.,TGTGCCAGCAGCTTTACAGGGGGGGGGTCAGATACGCAGTATTTT,CASSFTGGGSDTQYF
.,TRBJ1-3,TRBV7-9,TRBD1,TGTGCCAGCAGCTTAGATCAGGACAGGACCACTGGAAACACCATATATTTT,CASSLDQDRTTGNTIYF
.,TRBJ2-1,TRBV27,.,TGTGCCAGCAGTTTAAAAGTAGTTGGTGAGCAGTTCTTC,CASSLKVVGEQFF
.,TRBJ1-1,TRBV4-3,.,TGCGCCAGCAGCCAGTGGAGGTGGAACACTGAAGCTTTCTTT,CASSQWRWNTEAFF
.,TRBJ2-1,TRBV28,.,TGTGCCAGCAGCGATCACAGGGACAATGAGCAGTTCTTC,CASSDHRDNEQFF
few,TRBJ2-2,TRBV6-4,.,TGTGCCAGCAGTCCCGGGACTGACACCGGGGAGCTGTTTTTT,CASSPGTDTGELFF
.,TRBJ2-6,TRBV19,TRBD2,TGTGCCAGTAGTATGCGACTAGCGGGAATCGTTGGGGCCAACGTCCTGACTTTC,CASSMRLAGIVGANVLTF
.,TRBJ2-1,TRBV7-9,.,TGTGCCAGTCTAACCGGGTTCACGACTGATGGGGAGCAGTTCTTC,CASLTGFTTDGEQFF
.,TRBJ2-3,TRBV19,TRBD2,TGTGCCAGTTCCCTCCCGGGACTAGAAAGCACAGATACGCAGTATTTT,CASSLPGLESTDTQYF
.,TRBJ2-3,TRBV5-1,.,TGCGCCAGCATTCTAGGAGCGGGCGCAGATACGCAGTATTTT,CASILGAGADTQYF
once,TRBJ2-2,TRBV30,.,TGTGCCTGGACTTCGACCGGGGAGCTGTTTTTT,CAWTSTGELFF
.,TRBJ2-3,TRBV5-8,.,TGTGCCAGCAGCTTTATCGGGACAGATACGCAGTATTTT,CASSFIGTDTQYF
.,TRBJ2-7,TRBV11-2,TRBD1,TGTGCCAGCAGCCGGACAGGGGCCTACTACGAGCAGTACTTC,CASSRTGAYYEQYF
.,TRBJ1-3,TRBV19,.,TGTGCCAGTAGTCCGGGTGGAAACACCATATATTTT,CASSPGGNTIYF
many,TRBJ1-4,TRBV19,TRBD1,TGTGCCAGTAGGCCCGACAGGGTTCGTGAAAAACTGTTTTTT,CASRPDRVREKLFF
.,TRBJ2-2,TRBV6-5,TRBD1,TGTGCCAGCAGTTGGTCCGAGGGGGCCTCCGGGGAGCTGTTTTTT,CASSWSEGASGELFF
few,TRBJ2-2,TRBV2,TRBD1,TGTGCCAGCACTACAGGGGGCCGCACCGGGGAGCTGTTTTTT,CASTTGGRTGELFF
.,TRBJ2-1,TRBV28,TRBD2,TGTGCCAGTGCGCCGGTCGGGAGGGCCTCTGAGCAGTTCTTC,CASAPVGRASEQFF
.,TRBJ2-7,TRBV19,TRBD1,TGTGCCACCATGGACAGGGAATACGAGCAGTACTTC,CATMDREYEQYF
.,TRBJ2-1,TRBV25-1,.,TGTGCCAGCAAGACAGACTACAATGAGCAGTTCTTC,CASKTDYNEQFF
once,TRBJ1-5,TRBV5-1,TRBD1,TGCGCCAGCAGCCCTTCGACAGGGGGGCATCAGCCCCAGCATTTT,CASSPSTGGHQPQHF
.,TRBJ2-1,TRBV19,.,TGTGCCAGTAGTATGGAGCACTACAATGAGCAGTTCTTC,CASSMEHYNEQFF
.,TRBJ2-1,TRBV7-9,TRBD2,TGTGCCAGCAGCTTTGGCCAGCGGGGGAACACCTACAATGAGCAGTTCTTC,CASSFGQRGNTYNEQFF
.,TRBJ2-1,TRBV7-9,TRBD1,TGTGCCAGCAGCTCCCGGACAGGGAACTACAATGAGCAGTTCTTC,CASSSRTGNYNEQFF
once,TRBJ2-4,TRBV5-1,.,TGCGCCAGCAGCGGCGGGACCCATGGGGCCAAAAACATTCAGTACTTC,CASSGGTHGAKNIQYF
.,TRBJ1-1,TRBV9,.,TGTGCCAGCAGCGTACAGAGTCAGGAAATGAACACTGAAGCTTTCTTT,CASSVQSQEMNTEAFF
.,TRBJ2-2,TRBV23-1,.,TGCGCCAGCAGTCTCCCTCCTTACACCGGGGAGCTGTTTTTT,CASSLPPYTGELFF
few,TRBJ2-1,TRBV4-2,.,TGTGCCAGCAGCCAAGATTTAGCGGACGGGGCCAATGAGCAGTTCTTC,CASSQDLADGANEQFF
.,TRBJ2-2,TRBV6-5,.,TGTGCCAGCAGTTACAACAGAGAGGGGGAGCTGTTTTTT,CASSYNREGELFF
.,TRBJ2-3,TRBV28,TRBD1,TGTGCCAGCCAACGGGACAGAAGCACAGATACGCAGTATTTT,CASQRDRSTDTQYF
.,TRBJ1-2,TRBV30,.,TGTGCCTGGAGTGTTACAGCTAACTATGGCTACACCTTC,CAWSVTANYGYTF
.,TRBJ2-1,TRBV28,TRBD2,TGTGCCAGCAGTCCGAGGCGGGAGCCACGGACTGAGCAGTTCTTC,CASSPRREPRTEQFF
.,TRBJ1-1,TRBV4-3,.,TGCGCCAGCAGCCCAACCCTTTTTTACAGGGAACTAAACACTGAAGCTTTCTTT,CASSPTLFYRELNTEAFF